The source of this TCR beta chain is a study of T cell responses to AZD1222 COVID-19 vaccine. Regarding the study as a whole: Repertoires were obtained solely post-peak T cell response.

Germline V CDR1 and CDR2: LGHNA, YSLEER. Trimming stripped 0 bases from V and 2 bases from J, with 8 bases between. This CDR3 spans 15 amino acids. The protocol was immunoSEQ multiplex PCR, while the TCRdb copy is restricted to in-frame clones and leaves out a portion. The profile covers approximately 180,000 clones, with approximately 92% appearing a single time and around 0.97% taken by the ten largest. Notes on this clone: Its antigen is still unknown.

The gene calls are TRBV4-3 and TRBJ1-3; D remains ambiguous. Material: peripheral blood, obtained 28 days after the second dose of the MenACWY control vaccine. The receptor comes from an adult who received the MenACWY meningococcal vaccine as a control. CDR3 nucleotide sequence: TGCGCCAGCAGCCAAGATGGTGGGCCTGGAAACACCATATATTTT. Protein sequence: CASSQDGGPGNTIYF.